This T cell receptor beta chain was captured by sequencing in a study of breast tumors, draining lymph nodes, adjacent tissues. Samples came from axillary lymph nodes draining the breast cancer. The table lists this clonotype with many counts. Trimming took off 0 bases at V and 9 bases at J, with 14 bases between the two ends. CDR1 and CDR2 from the germline V gene are LGHDT and YNNKEL (reference sequence). The length of the CDR3 is 14 residues. TCRdb re-called the multiplex PCR reads through MiXCR, storing one row per CDR3 protein. The sample carries about 180,000 distinct CDR3 sequences, around a third recorded once.

The gene calls are TRBV3-1 and TRBJ2-5, with D possibly called TRBD1 or TRBD2 (6 bases each). Sample: axillary lymph node tissue. The receptor comes from a female donor with breast cancer. Some clones in this sample may be carry-over from other donors' samples. As DNA, the CDR3 is TGTGCCAGCAGCCAAGAAGGGGGGATTAAGGCCCAGTACTTC. Its translation: CASSQEGGIKAQYF.